This record concerns one T cell receptor beta chain sequence. The antigen is not known. The data derive from a study of shared clonotypes between healthy human individuals. Trimming at V came to 5 bases and at J to 5 bases, leaving 15 bases not matched to a gene. The CDR3 totals 17 residues. CDR1 is LNHDA and CDR2 is SQIVND in the germline V gene (reference sequence). Healthy HIV-negative adults without recent acute infections or vaccinations served as donors. General study points: Roughly 5% of naive CD4 clonotypes were shared across several donors.

The data were produced by immunoSEQ multiplex PCR, yet TCRdb's version contains in-frame clones alone and is incomplete. The sample includes some 2,500,000 clones, 80% to 95% of them seen just once. Sequencing was performed on naive CD4+ T cells from PBMCs. The subset: CD45RA+ positively selected. The V call is TRBV19, the J call TRBJ2-1, with 7 bases fitting TRBD2. The receptor comes from a man between 18 and 35 years old in good health. Some clones in this sample may be carry-over from other donors' samples. CDR3 bases: TGTGCCAGTAGTTCCCCTATGGGCGGGCTAGCGGACAATGAGCAGTTCTTC. This codes for CASSSPMGGLADNEQFF. Combining the CDR3 with reference TRBV19 and TRBJ2-1 gives the whole variable domain DGGITQSPKYLFRKEGQNVTLSCEQNLNHDAMYWYRQDPGQGLRLIYYSQIVNDFQKGDIAEGYSVSREKKESFPLTVTSAQKNPTAFYLCASSSPMGGLADNEQFFGPGTRLTVL.